The 27 T cell receptor beta chains below come from one sample, sequenced in a study of PD-L1 blockade in urothelial cancer. Generated by immunoSEQ multiplex PCR, the TCRdb table keeps only in-frame clones and is missing some. Found here are around 63,000 clones, 70% to 90% of them singletons; the top ten hold about 1.6%. Time point reported: pretreatment peripheral blood. Source: PBMCs, taken around atezolizumab (anti-PD-L1) treatment. The receptors stem from a man in his sixties or seventies with urothelial cancer.

This chain connects TRBV7-9 to TRBJ1-3; D ambiguous. The CDR3 contains 14 residues. CDR1 and CDR2 from the germline V gene are SEHNR and FQNEAQ (reference sequence). V gave up 3 bases and J gave up 1 base, with 7 bases separating them. CDR3 residues: CASSFFTSGNTIYF. The DNA of the CDR3 is TGTGCCAGCAGCTTTTTTACTTCTGGAAACACCATATATTTT.

This chain joins TRBV25-1 and TRBJ2-3, with TRBD2 matching 7 bases. Germline loops: CDR1 MGHDK, CDR2 SYGVNS. Trimming cost V 6 bases and J 3 bases; bases outside gene matches: 0. The CDR3 is 12 amino acids. CDR3 protein: CASRRGTDTQYF. The CDR3 DNA follows: TGTGCCAGCAGGCGGGGGACAGATACGCAGTATTTT. The full variable domain, its missing parts supplied by reference TRBV25-1 and TRBJ2-3, is EADIYQTPRYLVIGTGKKITLECSQTMGHDKMYWYQQDPGMELHLIHYSYGVNSTEKGDLSSESTVSRIRTEHFPLTLESARPSHTSQYLCASRRGTDTQYFGPGTRLTVL.

The V gene is TRBV7-2, the J gene TRBJ2-5; D unclear. Germline V gene sequence: CDR1 SGHTA, CDR2 FQGNSA. V dropped 3 bases and J dropped 1 base, with 6 bases sitting between them. This CDR3 region has 13 residues. The CDR3 DNA follows: TGTGCCAGCAGCTTGGGCAGCCAAGAGACCCAGTACTTC. It specifies CASSLGSQETQYF.

The V and J genes are TRBV11-2 and TRBJ2-5, with TRBD2 matching over 10 bases. CDR1 and CDR2 (germline): SGHAT, FQNNGV. The ends lost 2 bases at V and 4 bases at J; junction bases unmatched: 10. The CDR3 runs 17 residues. The CDR3 reads CASSLRSSGRSRETQYF. CDR3 coding DNA: TGTGCCAGCAGCTTAAGGTCTAGCGGGAGAAGTCGAGAGACCCAGTACTTC.

The CDR3 DNA reads TGCGCCAGCACCGGGACTAGCGGCACAGATACGCAGTATTTT. Its translation: CASTGTSGTDTQYF. The J gene is TRBJ2-3, the V gene TRBV4-1; 10 bases agree with TRBD2. Trimming removed 7 bases from V and 1 base from J; junction bases left unmatched: 2. The CDR3 is 14 amino acids. The germline V gene has CDR1 MGHRA and CDR2 YSYEKL.

In its sample, this clone was seen a few times. The chain combines TRBV6-5 with TRBJ1-5, with D uncertain. This CDR3 is 13 amino acids long. V was cut by 2 bases and J by 7 bases, with 9 bases left in between. Germline V gene data show CDR1 as MNHEY and CDR2 as SVGAGI. This CDR3 is CASSYGLNQPQHF. For the CDR3, the DNA is TGTGCCAGCAGTTACGGACTGAACCAGCCCCAGCATTTT.

The chain joins TRBV2 to TRBJ1-1; D gene ambiguous. Looked up from germline, CDR1 is SNHLY and CDR2 is FYNNEI. The V end was cut by 6 bases, the J end by 6 bases, with 14 bases between. The CDR3 contains 13 residues. As DNA, the CDR3 is TGTGCCAGCAGGACCAAGGTAGCCGCTGAAGCTTTCTTT. Translation: CASRTKVAAEAFF.

The chain is built from TRBV14 and TRBJ1-1; possible D gene TRBD1, 5 bases. Trimming stripped 0 bases from V and 7 bases from J, with 12 bases between. The V gene's germline CDR1 is SGHDN and CDR2 FVKESK. The CDR3 consists of 14 residues. Here the CDR3 DNA reads TGTGCCAGCAGCCAAGAAGTAAGGCAGGGTGAAGCTTTCTTT. It yields the protein CASSQEVRQGEAFF.

This chain joins TRBV27 and TRBJ2-5; weak D call: TRBD2 (6 bases). The CDR3 has 15 amino acids. Trimming removed 6 bases at V and 1 base at J, with 15 bases between. Germline V lookup: CDR1 MNHEY, CDR2 SMNVEV (reference sequence). Here the CDR3 reads CASRGLGAIQETQYF. CDR3 nucleotides: TGTGCCAGCAGGGGACTCGGAGCGATCCAAGAGACCCAGTACTTC.

The J gene is TRBJ2-2, the V gene TRBV28; 7 bases align to TRBD2. This CDR3 is 16 amino acids long. From germline, CDR1 is MDHEN and CDR2 SYDVKM. The V and J ends lost 2 bases and 6 bases, in that order; junction bases with no gene match: 9. The CDR3 DNA reads as TGTGCCAGCAGTTTAAGGAACGGGAGGTTGGCCGGGGAGCTGTTTTTT. Protein: CASSLRNGRLAGELFF.

This chain joins TRBV28 and TRBJ2-7, with a tentative D call TRBD1 (6 bases). V was shortened by 2 bases and J by 2 bases, with 13 bases between the two germline ends. The CDR3 runs 15 residues. Germline V lookup: CDR1 MDHEN, CDR2 SYDVKM. CDR3 amino acids: CASSLRGHDAYEQYF. The CDR3 DNA follows: TGTGCCAGCAGTTTACGGGGACACGATGCCTACGAGCAGTACTTC.

J is TRBJ1-1 and V is TRBV27; perhaps TRBD1 as D (6 bases). CDR3 size: 15 residues. V lost 3 bases and J 0 bases, leaving 11 bases between the germline ends. From germline, CDR1 is MNHEY and CDR2 SMNVEV (reference sequence). The CDR3, as DNA: TGTGCCAGCAGTTTCGGCAGGGGCATGAACACTGAAGCTTTCTTT. Translated, it gives CASSFGRGMNTEAFF.

This clone was observed once. CDR3 protein: CASSQTPGQGNYGYTF. In DNA, the CDR3 is TGTGCCAGCAGCCAAACGCCGGGACAGGGGAACTATGGCTACACCTTC. V is TRBV4-2 and J is TRBJ1-2, with 10 bases matching TRBD1. The trim removed 2 bases at V and 2 bases at J, leaving 5 bases unmatched. Germline V CDR1 and CDR2: LGHNA, YNFKEQ. This CDR3 spans 16 amino acids.

This rearrangement joins TRBV13 to TRBJ2-7; 11 bases are a match to TRBD2. With V trimmed by 5 bases and J by 4 bases, 4 bases remained unmatched. This CDR3 has 14 residues. Germline CDR1 and CDR2: PRHDT and FYEKMQ (reference sequence). This chain's CDR3 is CASSILAGGYEQYF. Here the CDR3 DNA reads TGTGCCAGCAGCATTCTAGCGGGAGGTTACGAGCAGTACTTC.

The V and J genes are TRBV10-1 and TRBJ2-1, with 9 bases matching TRBD2. The germline V gene has CDR1 WNHNN and CDR2 SYGVQD (reference sequence). V trimming: 2 bases; J trimming: 3 bases; junction bases outside the gene matches: 2. This CDR3 has 15 residues. The CDR3 coding sequence is TGCGCCAGCAGTGAGGCGGGAGGGCTCTACAATGAGCAGTTCTTC. As protein: CASSEAGGLYNEQFF.

V usage is TRBV7-2 and J usage is TRBJ2-2, with D possibly TRBD1 on 6 matching bases. Trimming removed 1 base from V and 1 base from J, with 13 bases in between. The CDR3 runs to 17 residues. Germline values: CDR1 SGHTA, CDR2 FQGNSA. The CDR3: CASSLDGARGNTGELFF. CDR3 DNA: TGTGCCAGCAGCTTAGATGGCGCCAGGGGGAACACCGGGGAGCTGTTTTTT.

J is TRBJ2-2 and V is TRBV4-2; D unclear. The V gene lost 4 bases and the J gene lost 0 bases, with 9 bases spanning the gap. Germline lookup yields CDR1 LGHNA and CDR2 YNFKEQ. The CDR3 covers 15 residues. The CDR3 protein is CASSLSQSNTGELFF. In DNA, the CDR3 is TGTGCCAGCAGCCTGTCCCAGTCGAACACCGGGGAGCTGTTTTTT.

The chain joins TRBV7-9 to TRBJ2-5; TRBD2 aligns across 7 bases. This CDR3 comprises 15 residues. Looked up from germline, CDR1 is SEHNR and CDR2 is FQNEAQ (reference sequence). The junction had 5 bases not matched to a gene; V was cut back by 3 bases and J by 1 base. CDR3 residues: CASSFGDYLQETQYF. DNA of the CDR3: TGTGCCAGCAGCTTCGGGGACTACCTCCAAGAGACCCAGTACTTC.

The genes are TRBV4-1 and TRBJ2-1; 14 positions match TRBD2. With 4 bases clipped from V and 6 bases from J, the junction kept 8 bases outside the gene matches. Germline V gene sequence: CDR1 MGHRA, CDR2 YSYEKL. CDR3 length equals 17 residues. CDR3 sequence reads: CASSPGTSGSLGNEQFF. The CDR3 coding sequence is TGCGCCAGCAGCCCCGGGACTAGCGGGAGTCTGGGCAATGAGCAGTTCTTC.

In its sample, this clone was seen a few times. The chain has TRBV28 and TRBJ1-2; D perhaps matches TRBD1 (5 bases). The germline gives CDR1 MDHEN, CDR2 SYDVKM. Trimming took off 5 bases at V and 8 bases at J, with 15 bases between the two ends. CDR3 length: 13 amino acids. This CDR3 is CASSPPQGKGYTF. CDR3 bases: TGTGCCAGCAGTCCACCGCAGGGCAAAGGCTACACCTTC.

The table lists this clone with a count of one. The genes are TRBV18 and TRBJ1-1; the D is unclear. CDR1 KGHSH and CDR2 LQKENI come from the germline V gene. V lost 0 bases and J 4 bases, leaving 15 bases between the germline ends. The CDR3 is 16 residues long. This CDR3 is CASSPPVAGSSTEAFF. CDR3 bases: TGTGCCAGCTCACCACCGGTGGCAGGAAGCAGCACTGAAGCTTTCTTT.

The rearrangement links TRBV7-2 to TRBJ2-1; 8 bases match TRBD1. The germline V gene encodes CDR1 SGHTA and CDR2 FQGNSA. V dropped 1 base and J dropped 2; count of bases not matched to a gene: 7. The CDR3 consists of 17 residues. CDR3 amino acids: CASSLDDRGRTYNEQFF. CDR3 nucleotides: TGTGCCAGCAGCTTAGATGACAGGGGCCGGACCTACAATGAGCAGTTCTTC.

The chain links TRBV4-3 to TRBJ1-1; D unclear. The V gene's germline CDR1 is LGHNA and CDR2 YSLEER. CDR3 length: 12 amino acids. With 4 bases removed from V and 7 bases from J, the gap between germline ends came to 10 bases. CDR3: CASSRELGEAFF. The DNA for the CDR3 is TGCGCCAGCAGCCGAGAACTCGGTGAAGCTTTCTTT.

A note on this clone: Being one base from a much bigger clone, this may be a read error. The rearrangement links TRBV7-2 to TRBJ2-3; 11 nucleotides line up with TRBD2. The germline V gene encodes CDR1 SGHTA and CDR2 FQGNSA. The ends lost 6 bases at V and 0 bases at J; junction bases unmatched: 2. The CDR3 is 15 amino acids. The CDR3 sequence is CASSRTSGSTDTQYF. The CDR3 bases are TGTGCCAGCAGTCGGACTAGCGGGAGCACAGATACGCAGTATTTT.

The chain joins TRBV20-1 to TRBJ2-7; TRBD1 might be the D (6 bases). The CDR3 consists of 11 residues. Germline V gene data show CDR1 as DFQATT and CDR2 as SNEGSKA (reference sequence). Trimming cost V 5 bases and J 6 bases, with 11 bases left between them. This chain's CDR3 is CSAQLGAEQYF. CDR3 DNA sequence: TGCAGTGCTCAACTGGGGGCCGAGCAGTACTTC.

V gene TRBV7-9 combines with J gene TRBJ2-7, with a tentative D call TRBD1 (5 bases). Germline V gene sequence: CDR1 SEHNR, CDR2 FQNEAQ (reference sequence). Deletions cut 6 bases from V and 2 bases from J, with 14 bases between. There are 14 residues in the CDR3. CDR3 loop: CASSSDSSTYEQYF. The DNA of the CDR3 is TGTGCCAGCAGTTCAGACAGTTCTACCTACGAGCAGTACTTC.

The V gene is TRBV7-2, the J gene TRBJ2-1; 10 nucleotides line up with TRBD1. Germline V lookup: CDR1 SGHTA, CDR2 FQGNSA. The trim removed 6 bases at V and 4 bases at J, leaving 6 bases unmatched. The CDR3 is 15 amino acids. CDR3 bases: TGTGCCAGCAGACCCGACAGGGGGCTTTACAATGAGCAGTTCTTC. This gives the protein CASRPDRGLYNEQFF.